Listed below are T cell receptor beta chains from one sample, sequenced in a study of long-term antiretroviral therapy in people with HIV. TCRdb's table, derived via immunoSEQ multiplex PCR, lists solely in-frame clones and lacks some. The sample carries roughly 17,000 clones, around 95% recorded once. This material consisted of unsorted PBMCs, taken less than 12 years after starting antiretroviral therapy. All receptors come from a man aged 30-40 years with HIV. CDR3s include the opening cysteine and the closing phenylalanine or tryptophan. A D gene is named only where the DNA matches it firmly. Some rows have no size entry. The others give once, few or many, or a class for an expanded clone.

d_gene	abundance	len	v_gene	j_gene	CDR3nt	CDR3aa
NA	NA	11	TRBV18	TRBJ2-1	TGTGCCAGCTCACCACTCCATGAGCAGTTCTTC	CASSPLHEQFF
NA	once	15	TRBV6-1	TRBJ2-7	TGTGCCAGCAAGGCCCGACGGGGGACAAACTACGAGCAGTACTTC	CASKARRGTNYEQYF
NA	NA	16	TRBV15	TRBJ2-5	TGTGCCACCAGCACCAAGAGGGGAGGTGGAGAAGAGACCCAGTACTTC	CATSTKRGGGEETQYF
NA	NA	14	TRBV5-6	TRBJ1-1	TGTGCCAGCAGCCAGGGACAACTGAACACTGAAGCTTTCTTT	CASSQGQLNTEAFF
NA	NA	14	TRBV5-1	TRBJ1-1	TGCGCCAGCAGCTCCTTGGGGGTGGGCACTGAAGCTTTCTTT	CASSSLGVGTEAFF
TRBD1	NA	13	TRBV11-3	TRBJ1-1	TGTGCCAGCAGCCAGGGGGTTCGGACTGAAGCTTTCTTT	CASSQGVRTEAFF
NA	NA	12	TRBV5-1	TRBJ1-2	TGCGCCAGCAGCTTGGGGGGGGCTGGCTACACCTTC	CASSLGGAGYTF
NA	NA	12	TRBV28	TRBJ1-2	TGTGCCAGCAGGGTGGTCGACTATGGCTACACCTTC	CASRVVDYGYTF
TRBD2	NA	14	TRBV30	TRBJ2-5	TGTGCCTGGAGTGTAGGCGGGGGCCAAGAGACCCAGTACTTC	CAWSVGGGQETQYF
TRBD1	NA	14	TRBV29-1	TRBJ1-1	TGCAGCGTGGGGACAGGGTGGTTAAACACTGAAGCTTTCTTT	CSVGTGWLNTEAFF
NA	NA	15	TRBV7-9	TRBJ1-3	TGTGCCAGCAGCCAGGTGGCCATCTCTGGAAACACCATATATTTT	CASSQVAISGNTIYF
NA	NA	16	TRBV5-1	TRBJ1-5	NA	CASSFGAGDSNQPQHF
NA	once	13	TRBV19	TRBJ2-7	TGTGCCAGTAGTATAGCCCAAGGGGGGGAGCAGTACTTC	CASSIAQGGEQYF
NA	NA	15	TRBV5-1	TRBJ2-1	TGCGCCAGCAGCTTTGGAGGGGGGTCCTACAATGAGCAGTTCTTC	CASSFGGGSYNEQFF
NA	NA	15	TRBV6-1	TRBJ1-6	TGTGCCAGCAGTGAAGCGGGCAGTCCTGTAACACCCCTCCACTTT	CASSEAGSPVTPLHF
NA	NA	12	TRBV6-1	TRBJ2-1	TGTGCCAGCAGTGCTCAGGGCTATGAGCAGTTCTTC	CASSAQGYEQFF
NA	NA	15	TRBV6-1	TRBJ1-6	TGTGCCAGCAGTACCCGATTTCTAAGGGATTCACCCCTCCACTTT	CASSTRFLRDSPLHF
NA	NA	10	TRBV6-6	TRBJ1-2	TGTGCCATTGGGGGGTATGGCTACACCTTC	CAIGGYGYTF
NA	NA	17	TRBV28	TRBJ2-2	TGTGCCAGCAGTTCCGACCCTGGAAGCGTGAACACCGGGGAGCTGTTTTTT	CASSSDPGSVNTGELFF
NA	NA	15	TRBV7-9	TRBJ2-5	TGTGCCAGCAGCCCTCGGGGCTCTGTAATAGCCCACCAGTACTTC	CASSPRGSVIAHQYF
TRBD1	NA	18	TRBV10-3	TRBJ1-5	TGTGCCATCAGTGACGGGACAGCAAAGGCTCCCGGGGGTCAGCCCCAGCATTTT	CAISDGTAKAPGGQPQHF
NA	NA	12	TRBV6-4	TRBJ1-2	TGTGCCAGCAGTGAACAGGCTGATGGCTACACCTTC	CASSEQADGYTF
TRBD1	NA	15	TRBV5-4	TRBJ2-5	TGTGCCAGCAGTATGTCGGGACAGGTTCGCGAGACCCAGTACTTC	CASSMSGQVRETQYF
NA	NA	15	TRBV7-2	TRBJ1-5	TGTGCCAGCAGCCCCCGGGGTTATAGCAATCAGCCCCAGCATTTT	CASSPRGYSNQPQHF
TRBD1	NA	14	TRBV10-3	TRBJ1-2	TGTGCCATCAGTGAGACCGACAGGGTCTATGGCTACACCTTC	CAISETDRVYGYTF
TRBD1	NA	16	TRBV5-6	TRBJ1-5	TGTGCCAGCAGCTCTTATCAGGGGGGTTGGCATCAGCCCCAGCATTTT	CASSSYQGGWHQPQHF
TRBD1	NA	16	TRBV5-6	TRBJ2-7	TGTGCCAGCAGCCCGAGGGGGCCAGGGAGCTCCTACGAGCAGTACTTC	CASSPRGPGSSYEQYF
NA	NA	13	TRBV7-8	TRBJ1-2	TGTGCCAGCAGCTTACCAGGCAACTATGGCTACACCTTC	CASSLPGNYGYTF
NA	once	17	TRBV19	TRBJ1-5	TGTGCCAGTAGTCGGGACGGACCGACTTTTAGCAATCAGCCCCAGCATTTT	CASSRDGPTFSNQPQHF
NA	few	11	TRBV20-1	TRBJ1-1	TGCAGTGTCGACGGGAACACTGAAGCTTTCTTT	CSVDGNTEAFF
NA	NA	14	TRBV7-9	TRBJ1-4	TGTGCCAGCAGGCTAGGGGGGGCGAGTGAAAAACTGTTTTTT	CASRLGGASEKLFF
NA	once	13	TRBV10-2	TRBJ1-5	TGCGCCAGCAGTGAGGGGGGACACCAGCCCCAGCATTTT	CASSEGGHQPQHF
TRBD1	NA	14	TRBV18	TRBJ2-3	TGTGCCACTCGGGACAGGACAGACACAGATACGCAGTATTTT	CATRDRTDTDTQYF
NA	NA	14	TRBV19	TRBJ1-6	TGTGCCAGTACCTGGACAGAGCTGGATTCACCCCTCCACTTT	CASTWTELDSPLHF
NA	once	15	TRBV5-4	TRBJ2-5	TGTGCCAGCAGCAATTGGGGTAGCGGTGAGAAGACCCAGTACTTC	CASSNWGSGEKTQYF
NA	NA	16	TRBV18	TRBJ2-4	TGTGCCAGCTCACCTTCAGGGGCAGGCGCCAAAAACATTCAGTACTTC	CASSPSGAGAKNIQYF
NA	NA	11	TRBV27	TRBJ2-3	TGTGCCAGCAGGGGCACAGATACGCAGTATTTT	CASRGTDTQYF
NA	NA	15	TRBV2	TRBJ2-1	TGTGCCAGCGGTGGGCAGGGATCCTCCTACAATGAGCAGTTCTTC	CASGGQGSSYNEQFF
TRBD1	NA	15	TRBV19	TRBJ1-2	TGTGCCAGTAGCGTTGACAGGGTGGAATCCTATGGCTACACCTTC	CASSVDRVESYGYTF
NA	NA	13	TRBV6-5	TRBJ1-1	TGTGCCAGCACCTCCAAGGACGCGCGTGAAGCTTTCTTT	CASTSKDAREAFF
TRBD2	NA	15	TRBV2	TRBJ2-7	TGTGCCAGCAGTGGATTAGCGGGGACCCTCTACGAGCAGTACTTC	CASSGLAGTLYEQYF
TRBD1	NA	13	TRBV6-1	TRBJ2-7	TGTGCCAGCACCGGGACAGAAAACTACGAGCAGTACTTC	CASTGTENYEQYF
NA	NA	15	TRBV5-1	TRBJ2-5	TGCGCCAGCAGCACCGGGACCGGGTACCAAGAGACCCAGTACTTC	CASSTGTGYQETQYF
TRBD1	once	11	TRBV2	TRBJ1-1	TGTGCCAGCAGCCAGGGGGCTTTAGCTTTCTTT	CASSQGALAFF